Listed here are 21 T cell receptor beta chains from one sample, sequenced in a study of cytotoxic CD8 clonotypes in ibrutinib-treated CLL. TCRdb keeps only in-frame clones here, not all; method: immunoSEQ multiplex PCR. This repertoire shows over 200,000 clones, 70% found once; its top ten account for roughly 5.8%. Sample: PBMCs, taken after 12 months of ibrutinib treatment. The receptor set was obtained from a human donor with chronic lymphocytic leukemia.

V gene TRBV7-8 combines with J gene TRBJ2-7; D possibly uses TRBD1 or TRBD2 (5 bases each). This CDR3 has 14 amino acids. Germline-derived CDR1 and CDR2 are SGHVS and FQNEAQ. V was pared by 1 base and J by 7 bases, with 14 bases between. This chain's CDR3 is CASSLVTEGMEQYF. The CDR3 DNA reads TGTGCCAGCAGCTTAGTAACCGAGGGGATGGAGCAGTACTTC.

The J gene is TRBJ2-7, the V gene TRBV6-5; weak D call: TRBD2 (6 bases). The CDR3 consists of 15 residues. With 7 bases removed from V and 7 bases from J, the gap between germline ends came to 23 bases. In germline, CDR1 is MNHEY, CDR2 SVGAGI. The CDR3 nucleotides read TGTGCCAGCACCCAACCCGTCGGGCGGGGTTCGGAGCAGTACTTC. This codes for CASTQPVGRGSEQYF.

The chain uses TRBV5-1 and TRBJ2-1, with 7 bases that match TRBD1. Losses at the gene ends were 4 bases for V and 2 bases for J; bases not matched to a gene: 6. From germline, CDR1 is SGHRS and CDR2 YFSETQ. CDR3 size: 15 residues. CDR3: CASSPRQGAYNEQFF. The CDR3 DNA sequence: TGCGCCAGCAGCCCGAGACAGGGAGCCTACAATGAGCAGTTCTTC.

The V gene is TRBV6-4, the J gene TRBJ2-1; D might be TRBD1 or TRBD2, each matching 5 bases. V dropped 0 bases and J dropped 0 bases, with 9 bases sitting between them. The CDR3 consists of 16 residues. Germline CDR1 reads MRHNA; CDR2 reads SNTAGT. The CDR3 sequence is CASSDSGTGSYNEQFF. CDR3 in DNA: TGTGCCAGCAGTGACTCGGGGACGGGCTCCTACAATGAGCAGTTCTTC.

The chain links TRBV14 to TRBJ2-3; possible D gene TRBD2, 6 bases. The germline gives CDR1 SGHDN, CDR2 FVKESK. The CDR3 covers 12 residues. V gave up 4 bases and J gave up 13 bases, with 15 bases separating them. Written as DNA, the CDR3 is TGTGCCAGCAGCCCAGGGATCTGGGAGGAGTATTTT. It encodes CASSPGIWEEYF.

The rearrangement joins TRBV9 to TRBJ2-1; the match to TRBD2 covers 8 bases. CDR1 and CDR2 (germline): SGDLS, YYNGEE. The V gene end was trimmed by 3 bases and the J gene end by 6 bases; junction bases not matched to a gene: 2. The CDR3 loop spans 13 amino acids. CDR3 sequence (DNA): TGTGCCAGCAGCGGCGGACTAGCCAATGAGCAGTTCTTC. Translation gives CASSGGLANEQFF. The full variable domain, completed using reference TRBV9 and TRBJ2-1, is DSGVTQTPKHLITATGQRVTLRCSPRSGDLSVYWYQQSLDQGLQFLIQYYNGEERAKGNILERFSAQQFPDLHSELNLSSLELGDSALYFCASSGGLANEQFFGPGTRLTVL.

The chain links TRBV5-1 to TRBJ1-2; no definite D call. The CDR3 has 14 residues. Trimming stripped 7 bases from V and 1 base from J, with 14 bases between. Per the germline V gene, CDR1 is SGHRS and CDR2 is YFSETQ. CDR3 residues: CASWGQQVNYGYTF. The CDR3 DNA is TGCGCCAGCTGGGGTCAGCAAGTTAACTATGGCTACACCTTC.

The chain employs TRBV30 and TRBJ1-5; tentative D call: TRBD1 (5 bases). Germline V CDR1 and CDR2: GTSNPN, SVGIG (reference sequence). Trimming pared 0 bases from V and 9 bases from J, leaving 12 bases between. The CDR3 covers 13 residues. CDR3 sequence reads: CAWSVRGGSPQHF. DNA of the CDR3: TGTGCCTGGAGTGTACGGGGGGGGTCGCCCCAGCATTTT.

Concerning this clone itself: This CDR3 is also generated by other DNA sequences in the sample. The chain joins TRBV5-1 to TRBJ2-7; D unresolved. V lost 4 bases and J 0 bases, leaving 11 bases between the germline ends. Germline loops: CDR1 SGHRS, CDR2 YFSETQ. The CDR3 length is 14 residues. The CDR3 region is CASSLTSGSYEQYF. DNA of the CDR3: TGCGCCAGCAGCCTTACATCAGGCTCCTACGAGCAGTACTTC.

This rearrangement joins TRBV30 to TRBJ1-3; D remains ambiguous. Germline CDR1 reads GTSNPN; CDR2 reads SVGIG (reference sequence). V gave up 0 bases and J gave up 2 bases, with 14 bases separating them. There are 16 residues in the CDR3. The CDR3 bases are TGTGCCTGGAGTGTACAAGCGAGGGTCCCTGGAAACACCATATATTTT. Translated: CAWSVQARVPGNTIYF.

The chain combines TRBV2 with TRBJ2-1, with D unresolved. The V end was cut by 2 bases, the J end by 6 bases, with 8 bases between. CDR3 length: 13 amino acids. Germline V CDR1 and CDR2: SNHLY, FYNNEI. In nucleotides, the CDR3 is TGTGCCAGCAGTGAATCCTTGGGCAATGAGCAGTTCTTC. Amino acid sequence: CASSESLGNEQFF. Based on the CDR3 plus reference TRBV2 and TRBJ2-1, the full variable domain is EPEVTQTPSHQVTQMGQEVILRCVPISNHLYFYWYRQILGQKVEFLVSFYNNEISEKSEIFDDQFSVERPDGSNFTLKIRSTKLEDSAMYFCASSESLGNEQFFGPGTRLTVL.

This clone appeared a few times. CDR3 in DNA: TGTGCCAGCAGCCAACTAACAGGGTTTGACTATGGCTACACCTTC. It codes for CASSQLTGFDYGYTF. This chain connects TRBV4-2 to TRBJ1-2; D possibly corresponds to TRBD1 (6 bases). The germline V gene encodes CDR1 LGHNA and CDR2 YNFKEQ. V lost 2 bases, J lost 3 bases, and 13 bases lay in between. This CDR3 spans 15 amino acids.

The rearrangement joins TRBV11-3 to TRBJ2-5, with 7 bases matching TRBD1. Germline loops: CDR1 SGHNT, CDR2 YENEEA. The CDR3 length is 15 residues. Unmatched junction bases numbered 9, after V lost 3 bases and J lost 5 bases. The DNA for the CDR3 is TGTGCCAGCAGCTTTAGACAGGGTACCACGGAGACCCAGTACTTC. It specifies CASSFRQGTTETQYF.

The chain recombines TRBV6-5 with TRBJ2-7, with D perhaps matching TRBD2 (7 bases). CDR1 and CDR2 from the germline V gene are MNHEY and SVGAGI. This CDR3 contains 13 residues. The ends were cut back, 4 bases at V and 7 bases at J, with 14 bases in the middle. Written as DNA, the CDR3 is TGTGCCAGCAGTTTCCCAGGGAGGGGGGAGCAGTACTTC. It yields the protein CASSFPGRGEQYF.

DNA of the CDR3: TGTGCCAGCAGCTTCCAAGTTTTGGATTTGCAGGTAAAGGTCGGGGAGCTGTTTTTT. As protein: CASSFQVLDLQVKVGELFF. The chain joins TRBV7-3 to TRBJ2-2; no clear D gene. The CDR3 is 19 amino acids. Germline lookup yields CDR1 SGHTA and CDR2 FQGTGA. Trimming stripped 3 bases from V and 7 bases from J, with 27 bases between.

This clone was found a few times. CDR3 region: CASSLPSYNEQFF. CDR3 coding DNA: TGTGCCAGCAGCTTACCTAGCTACAATGAGCAGTTCTTC. V gene TRBV7-2 combines with J gene TRBJ2-1; D is unclear. The germline V and J ends were trimmed by 2 bases and 3 bases, with 5 bases remaining between them. Germline V gives CDR1 SGHTA, CDR2 FQGNSA. The CDR3 length is 13 residues.

This clone turned up a few times. CDR3 residues: CASRKGGPYEQYF. The CDR3 region has the DNA TGTGCCAGCAGGAAGGGGGGACCCTACGAGCAGTACTTC. V is TRBV2 and J is TRBJ2-7; D could derive from TRBD1 or TRBD2 (6 bases each). The CDR3 spans 13 residues. Germline CDR1 reads SNHLY; CDR2 reads FYNNEI. Deletions cut 6 bases from V and 2 bases from J, with 11 bases between.

This clone has just a few counts. The J gene is TRBJ1-1, the V gene TRBV29-1; possibly TRBD1 for D (5 bases). The CDR3 has 14 amino acids. Germline V gene data show CDR1 as SQVTM and CDR2 as ANQGSEA. V was shortened by 7 bases and J by 1 base, with 16 bases between the two germline ends. CDR3 amino acids: CSARDATSNTEAFF. The CDR3, as DNA: TGCAGCGCCCGGGACGCCACTTCGAACACTGAAGCTTTCTTT.

The chain recombines TRBV5-4 with TRBJ2-7; 7 bases are shared with TRBD1. This CDR3 has 14 residues. V was clipped by 4 bases and J by 2 bases; unmatched bases: 6. CDR1 and CDR2 (germline): SGHNT, YYREEE (reference sequence). The CDR3 is CASSKRGGPYEQYF. CDR3 DNA sequence: TGTGCCAGCAGCAAGAGAGGGGGCCCCTACGAGCAGTACTTC.

The chain links TRBV6-5 to TRBJ1-2; D is uncertain. V lost 4 bases and J 4 bases, leaving 16 bases between the germline ends. Per the germline V gene, CDR1 is MNHEY and CDR2 is SVGAGI. This CDR3 comprises 15 residues. The DNA for the CDR3 is TGTGCCAGCAGTTTACGTGCGAGAAGTCCCTATGGCTACACCTTC. It yields the protein CASSLRARSPYGYTF.

The chain recombines TRBV7-3 with TRBJ1-1; D is unclear. Germline CDR1 reads SGHTA; CDR2 reads FQGTGA. The CDR3 runs to 12 residues. Trimming took off 1 base at V and 8 bases at J, with 8 bases between the two ends. The CDR3: CASSLSSLEAFF. The CDR3, as DNA: TGTGCCAGCAGCTTAAGCAGCCTAGAAGCTTTCTTT.